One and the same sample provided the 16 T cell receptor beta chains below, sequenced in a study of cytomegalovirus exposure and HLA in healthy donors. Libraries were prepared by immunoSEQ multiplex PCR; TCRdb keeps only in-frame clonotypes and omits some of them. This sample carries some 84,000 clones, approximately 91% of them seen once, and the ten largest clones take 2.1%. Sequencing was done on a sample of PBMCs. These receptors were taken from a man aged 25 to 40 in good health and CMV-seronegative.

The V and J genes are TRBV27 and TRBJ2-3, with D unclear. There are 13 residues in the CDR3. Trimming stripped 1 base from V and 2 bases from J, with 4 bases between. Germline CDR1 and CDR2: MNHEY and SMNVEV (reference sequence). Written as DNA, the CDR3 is TGTGCCAGCAGTTTATTCCTCACAGATACGCAGTATTTT. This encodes CASSLFLTDTQYF.

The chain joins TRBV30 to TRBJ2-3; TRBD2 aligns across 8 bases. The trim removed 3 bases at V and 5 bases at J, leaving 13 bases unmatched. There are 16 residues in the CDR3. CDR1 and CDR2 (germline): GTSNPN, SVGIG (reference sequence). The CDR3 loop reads CAWREGWREVGDTQYF. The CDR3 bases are TGTGCCTGGAGGGAGGGCTGGCGGGAGGTTGGAGATACGCAGTATTTT.

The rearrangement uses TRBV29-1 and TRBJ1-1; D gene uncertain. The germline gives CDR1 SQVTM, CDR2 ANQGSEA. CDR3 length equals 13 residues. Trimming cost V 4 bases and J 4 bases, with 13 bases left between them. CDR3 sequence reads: CSVGAGFGTEAFF. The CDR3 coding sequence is TGCAGCGTTGGGGCGGGGTTTGGCACTGAAGCTTTCTTT. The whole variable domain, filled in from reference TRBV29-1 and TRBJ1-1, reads SAVISQKPSRDICQRGTSLTIQCQVDSQVTMMFWYRQQPGQSLTLIATANQGSEATYESGFVIDKFPISRPNLTFSTLTVSNMSPEDSSIYLCSVGAGFGTEAFFGQGTRLTVV.

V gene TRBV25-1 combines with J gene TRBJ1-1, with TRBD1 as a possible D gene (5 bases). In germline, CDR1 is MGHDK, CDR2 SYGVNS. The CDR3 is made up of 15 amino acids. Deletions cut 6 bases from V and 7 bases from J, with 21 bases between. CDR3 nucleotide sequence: TGTGCCAGCAGCGCGACGACAGACCTCCGTGGTGAAGCTTTCTTT. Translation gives CASSATTDLRGEAFF.

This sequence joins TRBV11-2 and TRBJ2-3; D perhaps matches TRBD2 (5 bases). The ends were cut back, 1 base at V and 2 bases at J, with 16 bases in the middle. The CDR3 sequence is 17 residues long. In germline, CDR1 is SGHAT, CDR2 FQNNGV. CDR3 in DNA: TGTGCCAGCAGCTTAGTTGGCGGAGGAAGGTTCACAGATACGCAGTATTTT. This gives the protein CASSLVGGGRFTDTQYF.

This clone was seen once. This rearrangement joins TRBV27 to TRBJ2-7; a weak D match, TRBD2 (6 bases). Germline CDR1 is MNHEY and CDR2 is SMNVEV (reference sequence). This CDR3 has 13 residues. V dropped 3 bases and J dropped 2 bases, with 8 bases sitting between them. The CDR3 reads CASSLGGTYEQYF. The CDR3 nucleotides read TGTGCCAGCAGTTTGGGGGGAACCTACGAGCAGTACTTC.

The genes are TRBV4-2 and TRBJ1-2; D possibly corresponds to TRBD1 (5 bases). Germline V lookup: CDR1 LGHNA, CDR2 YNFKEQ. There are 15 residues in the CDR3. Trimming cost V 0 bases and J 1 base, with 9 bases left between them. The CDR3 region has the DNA TGTGCCAGCAGCCAAGATTCAGGGAATAACTATGGCTACACCTTC. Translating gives CASSQDSGNNYGYTF.

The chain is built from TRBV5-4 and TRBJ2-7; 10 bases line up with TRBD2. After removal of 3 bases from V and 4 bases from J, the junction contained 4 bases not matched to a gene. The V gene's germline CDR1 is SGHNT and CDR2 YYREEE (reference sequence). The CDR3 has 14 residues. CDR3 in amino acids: CASSSPSGSYEQYF. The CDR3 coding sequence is TGTGCCAGCAGCTCCCCTAGCGGGAGTTACGAGCAGTACTTC.

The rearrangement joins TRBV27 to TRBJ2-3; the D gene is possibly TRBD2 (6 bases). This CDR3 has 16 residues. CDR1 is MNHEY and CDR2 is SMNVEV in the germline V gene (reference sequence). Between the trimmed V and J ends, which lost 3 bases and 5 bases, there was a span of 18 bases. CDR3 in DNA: TGTGCCAGCAGTTTGACGGGGACTTCCGGGGGAGATACGCAGTATTTT. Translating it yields CASSLTGTSGGDTQYF.

CDR3 protein: CASRNRDRRYNEQFF. CDR3 nucleotides: TGCGCCAGCAGAAACCGGGACAGGCGATACAATGAGCAGTTCTTC. The V and J genes are TRBV4-1 and TRBJ2-1, with TRBD1 matching 8 bases. CDR1 MGHRA and CDR2 YSYEKL come from the germline V gene. V lost 6 bases to trimming and J lost 4 bases; unmatched junction nucleotides: 8. The CDR3 extends over 15 amino acids.

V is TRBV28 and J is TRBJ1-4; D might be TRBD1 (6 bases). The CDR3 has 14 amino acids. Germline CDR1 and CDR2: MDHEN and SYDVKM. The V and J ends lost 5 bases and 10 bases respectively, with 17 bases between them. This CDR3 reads CASSLGGGGGKLFF. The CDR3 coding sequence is TGTGCCAGCAGTCTGGGGGGGGGCGGAGGAAAACTGTTTTTT.

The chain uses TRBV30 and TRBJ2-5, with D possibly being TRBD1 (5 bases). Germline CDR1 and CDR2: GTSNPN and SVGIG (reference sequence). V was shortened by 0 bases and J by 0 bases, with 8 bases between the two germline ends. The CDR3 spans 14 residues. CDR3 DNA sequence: TGTGCCTGGAGTGTTTCAGGGTACCAAGAGACCCAGTACTTC. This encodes CAWSVSGYQETQYF.

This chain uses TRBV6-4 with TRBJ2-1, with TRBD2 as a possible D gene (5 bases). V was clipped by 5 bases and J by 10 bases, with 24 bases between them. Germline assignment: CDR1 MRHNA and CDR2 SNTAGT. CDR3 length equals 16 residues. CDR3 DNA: TGTGCCAGCAGTCCCACCCCGGACTGGCCCGGCCGGGAGCAGTTCTTC. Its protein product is CASSPTPDWPGREQFF.

The CDR3 nucleotides read TGTGCCAGCTCACGACGTGGACAGGGGGCTTGGGATGAGCAGTTCTTC. Translating it yields CASSRRGQGAWDEQFF. The chain carries TRBV18 and TRBJ2-1, with TRBD1 matching 11 bases. The germline CDR1 and CDR2 sequences are KGHSH and LQKENI. This CDR3 comprises 16 residues. V trimming: 4 bases; J trimming: 8 bases; junction bases outside the gene matches: 10.

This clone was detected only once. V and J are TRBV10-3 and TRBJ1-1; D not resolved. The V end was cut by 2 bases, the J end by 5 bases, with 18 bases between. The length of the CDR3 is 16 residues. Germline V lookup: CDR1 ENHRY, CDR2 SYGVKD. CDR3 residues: CAISESQAFRTTEAFF. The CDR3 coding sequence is TGTGCCATCAGTGAGAGCCAGGCTTTCCGAACGACTGAAGCTTTCTTT.

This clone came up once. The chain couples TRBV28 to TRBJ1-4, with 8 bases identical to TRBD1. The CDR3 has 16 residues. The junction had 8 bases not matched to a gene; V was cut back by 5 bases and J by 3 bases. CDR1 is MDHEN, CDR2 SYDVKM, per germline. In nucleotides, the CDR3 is TGTGCCAGCAGTAGGGCAGGGGGCGAGTCTAATGAAAAACTGTTTTTT. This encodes CASSRAGGESNEKLFF. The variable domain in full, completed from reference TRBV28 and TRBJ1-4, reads DVKVTQSSRYLVKRTGEKVFLECVQDMDHENMFWYRQDPGLGLRLIYFSYDVKMKEKGDIPEGYSVSREKKERFSLILESASTNQTSMYLCASSRAGGESNEKLFFGSGTQLSVL.